Presented here are 20 T cell receptor beta chains from one specimen sequenced in a study of T cells after yellow fever vaccination. TCRdb reprocessed the 5' RACE reads via MiXCR and lists one record per CDR3 protein. Found here are approximately 260,000 distinct CDR3 sequences, around 4.9% of them singletons; the top ten hold less than 3.5%. The sample consisted of CD4+ T cells sorted from PBMCs, taken on the day of the yellow fever booster vaccination. All receptors come from a man in his late teens or twenties who received the YFV17D yellow fever vaccine.

The J gene is TRBJ2-7, the V gene TRBV12-3 or TRBV12-4; D is unclear. With 6 bases removed from V and 1 base from J, the gap between germline ends came to 13 bases. This CDR3 is 14 amino acids long. CDR3 sequence reads: CASRGSTASYEQYF. The CDR3 coding sequence is TGTGCCAGCAGGGGGTCGACGGCGTCCTACGAGCAGTACTTC.

This clonotype turned up a few times. The rearrangement joins TRBV6-2 or TRBV6-3 to TRBJ1-2; D is undetermined. The CDR3 totals 14 residues. CDR1 and CDR2 from the germline V gene are MNHEY and SVGEGT. Trimming shortened V by 7 bases and J by 4 bases, and 16 bases separated the two germline ends. DNA for the CDR3: TGTGCCAGCACTCCCAGTATTTCCAGCTATGGCTACACCTTC. It encodes CASTPSISSYGYTF.

This clonotype occurred once. The junction departs from the called germline gene at one end, perhaps through a read error. The chain joins TRBV5-1 to TRBJ2-5; D tentatively fits TRBD1 or TRBD2 (5 bases each). The CDR3 extends over 12 amino acids. Germline CDR1 and CDR2: SGHRS and YFSETQ. CDR3 sequence: CASSSDRDVTDF. In nucleotides, the CDR3 is TGCGCCAGCAGCTCGGATCGGGACGTCACGGACTTC. Together with reference TRBV5-1 and TRBJ2-5, the CDR3 gives the full variable domain: KAGVTQTPRYLIKTRGQQVTLSCSPISGHRSVSWYQQTPGQGLQFLFEYFSETQRNKGNFPGRFSGRQFSNSRSEMNVSTLELGDSALYLCASSSDRDVTDFGPGTRLLVL.

This clonotype has at least ten counts. The rearrangement links TRBV29-1 to TRBJ2-7; D gene unclear. Germline V lookup: CDR1 SQVTM, CDR2 ANQGSEA. V was trimmed by 6 bases and J by 0 bases, leaving 9 bases between them. This CDR3 region has 12 residues. DNA for the CDR3: TGCAGCGTCGCCCCTCACTCCTACGAGCAGTACTTC. The encoded protein is CSVAPHSYEQYF.

This rearrangement joins TRBV5-1 to TRBJ1-6; no firm D call. Germline lookup yields CDR1 SGHRS and CDR2 YFSETQ. V gave up 0 bases and J gave up 7 bases, with 14 bases separating them. There are 16 residues in the CDR3. As DNA, the CDR3 is TGCGCCAGCAGCTTGGCTTCGGCAGGCGGAAATTCACCCCTCCACTTT. Translation: CASSLASAGGNSPLHF.

The rearrangement links TRBV5-1 to TRBJ1-4, with 7 bases that match TRBD1. Germline V lookup: CDR1 SGHRS, CDR2 YFSETQ. V lost 5 bases to trimming and J lost 4 bases; unmatched junction nucleotides: 11. The CDR3 consists of 16 residues. For the CDR3, the DNA is TGCGCCAGCAGATCGCAGTACAGGGGACATAATGAAAAACTGTTTTTT. Amino acid sequence: CASRSQYRGHNEKLFF.

This clonotype was picked up many times. V gene TRBV12-3 or TRBV12-4 combines with J gene TRBJ1-1, with D possibly TRBD1 on 5 matching bases. The CDR3 has 13 residues. Trimming removed 5 bases at V and 3 bases at J, with 10 bases between. CDR3 coding DNA: TGTGCCAGCAGTCCTAGGGGATACACTGAAGCTTTCTTT. This codes for CASSPRGYTEAFF.

The table lists this clonotype with a few counts. The V call is TRBV7-2, the J call TRBJ1-3; TRBD1 matches 7 bases. This CDR3 has 16 amino acids. Germline trimming cut 5 bases from V and 0 bases from J; bases unmatched to any gene: 7. Germline values: CDR1 SGHTA, CDR2 FQGNSA. In DNA, the CDR3 is TGTGCCAGCAGCAGCCGTTGGGACAGCTCTGGAAACACCATATATTTT. As protein: CASSSRWDSSGNTIYF.

This clonotype was seen only a few times. The V call is TRBV7-3, the J call TRBJ2-7; possible D gene TRBD2, 5 bases. Deletions cut 5 bases from V and 0 bases from J, with 14 bases between. CDR3 length: 15 residues. Looked up from germline, CDR1 is SGHTA and CDR2 is FQGTGA. The CDR3 spells CASSQEPSSSYEQYV. CDR3 DNA sequence: TGTGCCAGCAGCCAAGAGCCTAGCAGCTCCTACGAGCAGTACGTC.

This clonotype appeared a few times. The chain carries TRBV7-3 and TRBJ1-2; D is perhaps TRBD1 (5 bases). This CDR3 comprises 14 residues. Germline values: CDR1 SGHTA, CDR2 FQGTGA. The V and J ends lost 0 bases and 8 bases respectively, with 13 bases between them. The CDR3 DNA follows: TGTGCCAGCAGCTTAACGAGTGCAGGGAAAGGCTACACCTTC. It yields the protein CASSLTSAGKGYTF.

The chain recombines TRBV7-7 with TRBJ2-1, with a tentative D call TRBD1 (6 bases). This CDR3 is built from 16 residues. V lost 4 bases and J lost 0, with 13 bases in between. Germline V gene data show CDR1 as SSHAT and CDR2 as FNYEAQ (reference sequence). This chain's CDR3 is CASSSTGPSSYNEQFF. In nucleotides, the CDR3 is TGTGCCAGCAGCTCCACAGGGCCTAGCTCCTACAATGAGCAGTTCTTC.

This clonotype has a handful of counts. The genes are TRBV30 and TRBJ2-1; 8 bases are shared with TRBD2. The germline CDR1 and CDR2 sequences are GTSNPN and SVGIG (reference sequence). Trimming removed 0 bases from V and 5 bases from J; junction bases left unmatched: 6. There are 15 residues in the CDR3. This chain's CDR3 is CAWSVGTSIHNEQFF. CDR3 DNA: TGTGCCTGGAGTGTCGGGACTAGTATTCACAATGAGCAGTTCTTC.

In this sample, this clonotype turned up many times. This chain connects TRBV20-1 to TRBJ2-1; 8 bases map to TRBD1. Germline lookup yields CDR1 DFQATT and CDR2 SNEGSKA (reference sequence). The CDR3 covers 15 residues. V trimming: 3 bases; J trimming: 7 bases; junction bases outside the gene matches: 11. CDR3 DNA: TGCAGTGCTAGGGACAGGGCCCTACTTAGGAATGAGCAGTTCTTC. It is translated as CSARDRALLRNEQFF.

This clonotype was observed a handful of times. The DNA of the CDR3 is TGTGCCAGCAGTTTGCTCTCCTATGGCTACACCTTC. This gives the protein CASSLLSYGYTF. This chain connects TRBV12-3 or TRBV12-4 to TRBJ1-2; D remains unclear. This CDR3 spans 12 amino acids. V was cut by 3 bases and J by 4 bases, with 6 bases left in between.

This clonotype occurred many times. The V and J genes are TRBV3-1 and TRBJ1-2, with D perhaps matching TRBD1 (5 bases). Trimming removed 3 bases from V and 6 bases from J, with 17 bases in between. Germline V CDR1 and CDR2: LGHDT, YNNKEL (reference sequence). The CDR3 totals 15 residues. The CDR3 DNA reads as TGTGCCAGCAGCCAGGCCATATCCGGAGGGGATGGCTACACCTTC. This translates into CASSQAISGGDGYTF.

The chain couples TRBV7-9 to TRBJ2-7; TRBD1 is a possible D gene (5 bases). Germline V gene sequence: CDR1 SEHNR, CDR2 FQNEAQ (reference sequence). V gave up 5 bases and J gave up 3 bases, with 8 bases separating them. The CDR3 consists of 12 residues. The CDR3 is CASSRRGYEQYV. The CDR3 DNA follows: TGTGCCAGCAGCCGAAGGGGCTACGAGCAGTACGTC.

This chain links TRBV20-1 with TRBJ2-3; D is uncertain. Trimming cost V 3 bases and J 0 bases, with 7 bases left between them. In germline, CDR1 is DFQATT, CDR2 SNEGSKA (reference sequence). The CDR3 spans 13 residues. The CDR3 reads CSASVLSTDTQYF. The CDR3 DNA reads as TGCAGTGCTAGCGTCCTGAGCACAGATACGCAGTATTTT.

This clonotype was observed a handful of times. The rearrangement uses TRBV4-3 and TRBJ2-1; possible D gene TRBD2, 6 bases. The CDR3 runs 17 residues. V was cut by 0 bases and J by 0 bases, with 12 bases left in between. Germline CDR1 is LGHNA and CDR2 is YSLEER. The CDR3 DNA follows: TGCGCCAGCAGCCAAGATCGGCGGGGCGCCTCCTACAATGAGCAGTTCTTC. Its translation: CASSQDRRGASYNEQFF.

CDR3 amino acids: CSAGRRGGGDEQFF. DNA of the CDR3: TGCAGTGCCGGGAGGAGGGGCGGGGGAGATGAGCAGTTCTTC. The V and J genes are TRBV20-1 and TRBJ2-1; 7 positions agree with TRBD2. This CDR3 has 14 residues. The germline CDR1 and CDR2 sequences are DFQATT and SNEGSKA (reference sequence). The ends lost 6 bases at V and 8 bases at J; junction bases unmatched: 13.

This clonotype was observed many times. The V call is TRBV4-2, the J call TRBJ1-2, with 9 nucleotides matching TRBD1. Unmatched junction bases numbered 10, after V lost 4 bases and J lost 4 bases. This CDR3 has 16 residues. Per the germline V gene, CDR1 is LGHNA and CDR2 is YNFKEQ. The CDR3: CASSRQNRGRTYGYTF. The CDR3 DNA sequence: TGTGCCAGCAGCCGCCAGAACAGGGGGCGGACCTATGGCTACACCTTC.